The clone carrying this TCR beta chain appeared many times. Its antigen is not identified. These data belong to a study of identical twins. Overall study results and limits: Diverse VJ usage suggested most zero-insertion clonotypes were not invariant T cells. Conclusions rested on cross-sectional statistics rather than following the same donors.

Germline V lookup: CDR1 MNHNY, CDR2 SVGAGI (reference sequence). The CDR3 runs to 11 residues. V dropped 6 bases and J dropped 12 bases, with 14 bases sitting between them. A universal primer site was created by template switching, with the cDNA bearing unique molecular identifiers. Via MiXCR, TCRdb re-called the 5' RACE reads, giving one row per CDR3 protein. The table shows hundreds of thousands of distinct CDR3 sequences, with roughly 6% occurring only once. The chain combines TRBV6-6 with TRBJ2-5; D tentatively fits TRBD1 or TRBD2 (5 bases each). The sequence was collected from a man between 18 and 29 years old in good health. The sequencing sample was made of naive T cells sorted from blood. The CDR3 bases are TGTGCCAGCAGAAACCGGGACGCAGAGTACTTC. It codes for CASRNRDAEYF.